The next 28 T cell receptor beta chains were all read from a single sample in a study of Graves' ophthalmopathy and Graves' hyperthyroidism. The authors amplified TCR beta CDR3 regions from RNA transcripts. The workflow started with a first-round RT-PCR run with HTBI primers and then moved on to a second-round multiplex PCR. TCRdb passed the multiplex PCR reads through MiXCR, listing each CDR3 protein once. The sample lists 200,000 to 300,000 distinct CDR3 sequences; around 42% were seen once. The sequenced sample consisted of peripheral blood. The receptors were gathered from an adult man with Graves' ophthalmopathy.

This rearrangement joins TRBV6-5 to TRBJ2-2, with D possibly TRBD2 on 5 matching bases. This CDR3 spans 13 amino acids. The V gene lost 5 bases and the J gene lost 6 bases, with 10 bases spanning the gap. Germline CDR1 MNHEY, CDR2 SVGAGI. The CDR3 sequence is CASSTMGAGELFF. The CDR3 DNA follows: TGTGCCAGCAGTACGATGGGAGCCGGGGAGCTGTTTTTT.

This clonotype showed up just a few times. The rearrangement uses TRBV5-8 and TRBJ1-2; D gene ambiguous. Germline CDR1 and CDR2: SGHTS and YDEGEE. The CDR3 is 12 amino acids. V lost 0 bases, J lost 8 bases, and 8 bases lay in between. The CDR3 DNA reads as TGTGCCAGCAGCTTGGTGGAGGGCGGCTACACCTTC. It yields the protein CASSLVEGGYTF.

The DNA of the CDR3 is TGCAGTGCTAGCATCGGGGGGGGGGAGACCCAGTACTTC. Amino acids: CSASIGGGETQYF. The chain links TRBV20-1 to TRBJ2-5; TRBD2 agrees at 8 bases. The CDR3 length is 13 residues. The germline V gene encodes CDR1 DFQATT and CDR2 SNEGSKA (reference sequence). After removal of 3 bases from V and 5 bases from J, the junction contained 5 bases not matched to a gene.

This clonotype showed up many times. The J gene is TRBJ2-7, the V gene TRBV19; 10 nucleotides agree with TRBD1. The CDR3 consists of 14 residues. Trimming at V came to 3 bases and at J to 5 bases, leaving 4 bases not matched to a gene. From germline, CDR1 is LNHDA and CDR2 SQIVND (reference sequence). This CDR3 is CASSMGQGTDEQYF. The CDR3 coding sequence is TGTGCCAGTAGTATGGGACAGGGGACAGACGAGCAGTACTTC.

This rearrangement joins TRBV4-1 to TRBJ1-2, with TRBD1 matching over 7 bases. V was clipped by 2 bases and J by 7 bases; unmatched bases: 7. The length of the CDR3 is 14 residues. CDR1 and CDR2 from the germline V gene are MGHRA and YSYEKL. Written as DNA, the CDR3 is TGCGCCAGCAGCCAACCGGACAGGTCGCGTGGCTACACCTTC. Translated: CASSQPDRSRGYTF.

The chain is built from TRBV4-1 and TRBJ1-6, with unresolved D. V lost 1 base and J lost 8, with 12 bases in between. This CDR3 comprises 15 residues. The V gene's germline CDR1 is MGHRA and CDR2 YSYEKL. The CDR3 here is CASSQGSQNHSPLHF. The CDR3 region has the DNA TGCGCCAGCAGCCAAGGGTCACAGAATCATTCACCCCTCCACTTT.

This clonotype was recorded a few times. This chain links TRBV12-3 or TRBV12-4 with TRBJ1-1, with TRBD1 as a possible D gene (5 bases). The germline V and J ends were trimmed by 2 bases and 7 bases, with 20 bases remaining between them. The CDR3 covers 16 residues. Written as DNA, the CDR3 is TGTGCCAGCAGTTTAAGGGACTTGCTCCCCCAGGGTGAAGCTTTCTTT. Translated, it gives CASSLRDLLPQGEAFF.

The sample holds a few counts of this clonotype. The V and J genes are TRBV6-6 and TRBJ1-1; D may be TRBD1 (6 bases). V was shortened by 5 bases and J by 7 bases, with 14 bases between the two germline ends. This CDR3 is built from 13 residues. Germline lookup yields CDR1 MNHNY and CDR2 SVGAGI (reference sequence). In DNA, the CDR3 is TGTGCCAGCAGTACCCCTCAGACAGGTGAAGCTTTCTTT. Its translation: CASSTPQTGEAFF.

The rearrangement uses TRBV20-1 and TRBJ1-5, with 10 positions matching TRBD1. CDR3 length: 13 residues. Unmatched junction bases numbered 2, after V lost 3 bases and J lost 6 bases. Looked up from germline, CDR1 is DFQATT and CDR2 is SNEGSKA (reference sequence). The CDR3 reads CSASGTGVQPQHF. The CDR3 DNA reads TGCAGTGCTAGCGGGACAGGGGTTCAGCCCCAGCATTTT.

About this clonotype itself: Germline and junction disagree at one end, which may indicate a read error. The V gene is TRBV20-1, the J gene TRBJ1-4; D is uncertain. Germline-derived CDR1 and CDR2 are DFQATT and SNEGSKA (reference sequence). This CDR3 has 13 residues. DNA of the CDR3: TGCAGTGCTACCCACGGGAGCGGGCAGCCGCCCCCATTT. It codes for CSATHGSGQPPPF.

A remark on this clonotype: At one end, the junction sequence differs from germline, possibly due to a read error. The gene calls are TRBV24-1 and TRBJ2-3, with D perhaps matching TRBD1 (6 bases). Germline CDR1 KGHDR, CDR2 SFDVKD. This CDR3 has 16 residues. The DNA of the CDR3 is TGTGTCACCAGTGCCGCCGGGACAAGAAACACAGATACGCAGTATTTT. This codes for CVTSAAGTRNTDTQYF.

This clonotype was observed a handful of times. The chain combines TRBV25-1 with TRBJ1-1; D unresolved. Germline V gene data show CDR1 as MGHDK and CDR2 as SYGVNS. The CDR3 loop spans 11 amino acids. V was cut by 5 bases and J by 7 bases, with 8 bases left in between. The CDR3, as DNA: TGTGCCAGCAGTAGGGCCGGTGAAGCTTTCTTT. This sequence encodes CASSRAGEAFF.

The V and J genes are TRBV12-3 or TRBV12-4 and TRBJ2-2, with D unclear. This CDR3 comprises 16 residues. The V end was cut by 6 bases, the J end by 1 base, with 15 bases between. The CDR3: CASSPPLGMNTGELFF. CDR3 nucleotides: TGTGCCAGCAGCCCCCCTCTAGGGATGAACACCGGGGAGCTGTTTTTT.

The chain has TRBV12-3 or TRBV12-4 and TRBJ2-7; 8 bases line up with TRBD1. CDR3 length equals 15 residues. V lost 6 bases, J lost 4 bases, and 11 bases stayed unmatched. The CDR3 protein is CASSGGAGGIYEQYF. In nucleotides, the CDR3 is TGTGCCAGCAGCGGCGGGGCAGGGGGCATATACGAGCAGTACTTC.

The V and J genes are TRBV7-6 and TRBJ1-2, with D perhaps matching TRBD1 (5 bases). The CDR3 covers 13 residues. CDR1 and CDR2 (germline): SGHVS, FNYEAQ. Between the trimmed V and J ends, which lost 7 bases and 6 bases, there was a span of 15 bases. The CDR3 sequence is CASTEGQGDGYTF. CDR3 DNA sequence: TGTGCCAGCACTGAGGGTCAGGGAGATGGCTACACCTTC.

The V and J genes are TRBV5-1 and TRBJ1-4, with TRBD1 as a possible D gene (6 bases). The CDR3 length is 14 residues. Germline V gene sequence: CDR1 SGHRS, CDR2 YFSETQ. V lost 4 bases and J lost 8, with 15 bases in between. CDR3 residues: CASSPSGGAEKLFF. The CDR3, as DNA: TGCGCCAGCAGCCCCTCCGGGGGCGCGGAAAAACTGTTTTTT.

V gene TRBV6-6 combines with J gene TRBJ2-7; tentative D call: TRBD1 (5 bases). The V gene's germline CDR1 is MNHNY and CDR2 SVGAGI (reference sequence). V lost 7 bases and J 6 bases, leaving 19 bases between the germline ends. This CDR3 spans 14 amino acids. The CDR3 sequence: CASKDGRTGGEQYF. CDR3 nucleotides: TGTGCCAGCAAGGACGGACGAACAGGCGGCGAGCAGTACTTC.

The table lists this clonotype with a few counts. The chain couples TRBV6-5 to TRBJ1-5; weak D call: TRBD1 (5 bases). Germline V gives CDR1 MNHEY, CDR2 SVGAGI. V lost 0 bases, J lost 6 bases, and 9 bases lay in between. The CDR3 totals 14 residues. In nucleotides, the CDR3 is TGTGCCAGCAGTTACTCCGAGGGGACTCAGCCCCAGCATTTT. Residues: CASSYSEGTQPQHF.

This clonotype has more than one count but fewer than ten. The V and J genes are TRBV29-1 and TRBJ2-2; the match to TRBD2 covers 14 bases. The CDR3 totals 15 residues. Germline CDR1 SQVTM, CDR2 ANQGSEA. V trimming: 7 bases; J trimming: 5 bases; junction bases outside the gene matches: 6. The CDR3 nucleotides are TGCAGCGCTGGGACTAGCGGGAGCGGGACCGGGGAGCTGTTTTTT. Protein sequence: CSAGTSGSGTGELFF.

With regard to this clonotype: The junction shows a germline mismatch at one end, possibly a read error. This chain joins TRBV7-3 and TRBJ2-7, with 9 positions matching TRBD1. The J call may be wrong; the DNA end is better matched by TRBJ2-5. The germline CDR1 and CDR2 sequences are SGHTA and FQGTGA. This CDR3 region has 16 residues. The CDR3 is CASSFSDRGEWETQYF. The CDR3 DNA sequence: TGTGCTAGCAGCTTTTCGGACAGGGGCGAATGGGAGACCCAGTACTTC.

This clonotype was seen only a few times. The V call is TRBV19, the J call TRBJ2-7; D may correspond to TRBD1 or TRBD2 (5 bases each). The CDR3 loop spans 17 amino acids. The V gene lost 0 bases and the J gene lost 0 bases, with 15 bases spanning the gap. Germline-derived CDR1 and CDR2 are LNHDA and SQIVND (reference sequence). The CDR3 loop reads CASSIDGLGTFSYEQYF. The DNA of the CDR3 is TGTGCCAGTAGTATAGATGGCTTGGGGACCTTCTCCTACGAGCAGTACTTC.

In DNA, the CDR3 is TGTGCCAGCAGCCAAGCCTTTGAGGGGGCGCTTTATACCGGGGAGCTGTTTTTT. Its translation: CASSQAFEGALYTGELFF. The V call is TRBV9, the J call TRBJ2-2, with 7 positions matching TRBD1. CDR1 is SGDLS, CDR2 YYNGEE, per germline. The ends lost 4 bases at V and 5 bases at J; junction bases unmatched: 17. The CDR3 spans 18 residues.

The chain carries TRBV28 and TRBJ1-2; weak D call: TRBD1 (5 bases). CDR3 length equals 13 residues. Trimming removed 4 bases at V and 7 bases at J, with 13 bases between. Germline V gives CDR1 MDHEN, CDR2 SYDVKM. CDR3 nucleotides: TGTGCCAGCAGTTCGACGCAGGGACTTGGCTACACCTTC. Its translation: CASSSTQGLGYTF.

This clonotype came up a few times. The chain joins TRBV2 to TRBJ2-2, with a tentative D call TRBD1 (6 bases). CDR1 and CDR2 (germline): SNHLY, FYNNEI. The CDR3 is 13 amino acids. Trimming pared 5 bases from V and 6 bases from J, leaving 10 bases between. The CDR3 bases are TGTGCCAGCAGTCAGACAGGTCCCGGGGAGCTGTTTTTT. It encodes CASSQTGPGELFF. Supplemented by reference TRBV2 and TRBJ2-2, the full variable domain reads EPEVTQTPSHQVTQMGQEVILRCVPISNHLYFYWYRQILGQKVEFLVSFYNNEISEKSEIFDDQFSVERPDGSNFTLKIRSTKLEDSAMYFCASSQTGPGELFFGEGSRLTVL.

Written as DNA, the CDR3 is TGTGCCAGTAGTATAGTGGGCTCCTACGAGCAGTACTTC. This gives the protein CASSIVGSYEQYF. This chain connects TRBV19 to TRBJ2-7, with D unresolved. The germline V gene has CDR1 LNHDA and CDR2 SQIVND (reference sequence). The CDR3 contains 13 residues. The V and J ends lost 1 base and 0 bases respectively, with 4 bases between them.

The chain employs TRBV7-3 and TRBJ1-5; weak D call: TRBD1 (6 bases). V lost 4 bases, J lost 7 bases, and 14 bases lay in between. CDR3 length: 14 residues. Per germline, CDR1 SGHTA and CDR2 FQGTGA. As DNA, the CDR3 is TGTGCCAGCAGCTACCCAGGGGAGTACCAGCCCCAGCATTTT. This codes for CASSYPGEYQPQHF. Looking up the rest from reference TRBV7-3 and TRBJ1-5 gives the full variable domain: GAGVSQTPSNKVTEKGKYVELRCDPISGHTALYWYRQSLGQGPEFLIYFQGTGAADDSGLPNDRFFAVRPEGSVSTLKIQRTERGDSAVYLCASSYPGEYQPQHFGDGTRLSIL.

The chain has TRBV5-4 and TRBJ2-7; TRBD1 is a possible D gene (6 bases). CDR1 is SGHNT, CDR2 YYREEE, per germline (reference sequence). V was clipped by 1 base and J by 0 bases, with 8 bases between them. The CDR3 sequence is 14 residues long. For the CDR3, the DNA is TGTGCCAGCAGCTTGAGGGACAACTCCTACGAGCAGTACTTC. Amino acid sequence: CASSLRDNSYEQYF.

This clonotype was seen many times. The J gene is TRBJ2-7, the V gene TRBV10-3; D call uncertain. The CDR3 has 11 amino acids. CDR1 ENHRY and CDR2 SYGVKD come from the germline V gene. V was trimmed by 8 bases and J by 5 bases, leaving 10 bases between them. The CDR3 nucleotides are TGTGCCATCCGCGACCGTGACGAGCAGTACTTC. Translating gives CAIRDRDEQYF.